The subject of this entry is one T cell receptor beta chain. Its specificity is unknown. Germline V gene sequence: CDR1 MGHDK, CDR2 SYGVNS. The CDR3 sequence is 14 residues long. V lost 0 bases to trimming and J lost 1 base, with 7 bases between them. The data belong to a study of beta chain features in type 1 diabetes. Study background: Cells sorted and examined across all samples totaled approximately 100 million.

Every isolated RNA sample was fully reverse transcribed, so sequencing captured expressed TCRB transcripts. The assay was immunoSEQ multiplex PCR, and TCRdb's table has in-frame clones only and misses some. The sample lists under 300,000 clones, around 16% occurring once. Study observations and caveats: Type 1 diabetes patients had moderately but significantly shorter TCRB CDR3s in all four CD4+ subsets. Patients' naive, central memory and Treg TCRB repertoires seemed closer to one another than those of healthy donors.

The origin of this receptor is a man younger than 45 with type 1 diabetes. The sample consisted of naive CD4+ T cells from blood. The chain is built from TRBV25-1 and TRBJ2-7; no reliable D call. In nucleotides, the CDR3 is TGTGCCAGCAGTGAATATTATCGTTCCTACGAGCAGTACTTC. It codes for CASSEYYRSYEQYF.